These 7 T cell receptor beta chains originate from one sample sequenced in a study of cytomegalovirus exposure and HLA in healthy donors. Primers for the PCR totalled 60 Vbeta and 13 Jbeta. Some clones are missing from TCRdb's copy, which holds only in-frame ones; the method was immunoSEQ multiplex PCR. The sample has over 150,000 clones, over 60% seen once; the top ten hold approximately 2.8%. Input material: PBMCs. All receptors derive from a woman between 25 and 40 years old in good health and CMV-seronegative.

This sequence joins TRBV28 and TRBJ2-1, with 9 positions matching TRBD2. J gave up 0 bases and V 1 base, and 1 base lay outside the gene matches. The CDR3 contains 16 residues. CDR1 and CDR2 (germline): MDHEN, SYDVKM. CDR3: CASSLFSGGSYNEQFF. DNA of the CDR3: TGTGCCAGCAGTTTATTTAGCGGGGGCTCCTACAATGAGCAGTTCTTC.

The chain joins TRBV5-6 to TRBJ1-5; D unclear. Trimming stripped 0 bases from V and 5 bases from J, with 6 bases between. CDR1 is SGHDT and CDR2 is YYEEEE in the germline V gene. The length of the CDR3 is 13 residues. The CDR3 nucleotides are TGTGCCAGCAGCTTGGCCGGGGATCAGCCCCAGCATTTT. It encodes CASSLAGDQPQHF.

This chain connects TRBV2 to TRBJ1-5; D possibly corresponds to TRBD1 (6 bases). This CDR3 contains 17 residues. Germline V gives CDR1 SNHLY, CDR2 FYNNEI. Trimming took off 6 bases at V and 2 bases at J, with 20 bases between the two ends. Here the CDR3 DNA reads TGTGCCAGCAGAGGGGTAGTCCAGGGGATTGGCAATCAGCCCCAGCATTTT. Its protein product is CASRGVVQGIGNQPQHF.

The chain combines TRBV6-6 with TRBJ2-2; no firm D call. The CDR3 loop spans 15 amino acids. In germline, CDR1 is MNHNY, CDR2 SVGAGI (reference sequence). Trimming took off 2 bases at V and 0 bases at J, with 7 bases between the two ends. The CDR3 nucleotides read TGTGCCAGCAGTTACGTTTTCGCGAACACCGGGGAGCTGTTTTTT. Translation: CASSYVFANTGELFF.

V is TRBV28 and J is TRBJ2-7, with 14 bases fitting TRBD2. Germline lookup yields CDR1 MDHEN and CDR2 SYDVKM. CDR3 length: 16 amino acids. V lost 5 bases and J lost 3; bases outside the gene matches: 6. The CDR3: CASSGPGLAGVYEQYF. The CDR3 DNA reads as TGTGCCAGCAGTGGGCCGGGACTAGCGGGAGTCTACGAGCAGTACTTC.

This sequence joins TRBV7-9 and TRBJ2-5; 9 bases line up with TRBD2. Trimming at V came to 5 bases and at J to 4 bases, leaving 11 bases not matched to a gene. This CDR3 contains 16 residues. Germline CDR1 and CDR2: SEHNR and FQNEAQ (reference sequence). The CDR3 DNA sequence: TGTGCCAGCAGCACCAATAGCGGGAGTTCGAGAGAGACCCAGTACTTC. Protein: CASSTNSGSSRETQYF.

Concerning this clone itself: Other DNA sequences in this sample translate to the same CDR3. V and J are TRBV5-6 and TRBJ1-6; 7 bases line up with TRBD1. The CDR3 sequence is 14 residues long. Germline-derived CDR1 and CDR2 are SGHDT and YYEEEE. J gave up 10 bases and V 0 bases, and 4 bases lay outside the gene matches. The DNA of the CDR3 is TGTGCCAGCAGCTTGGGACAGGGAAACTCACCCCTCCACTTT. Translation gives CASSLGQGNSPLHF.